These T cell receptor beta chains were read from a single sample in a study of control samples from healthy donors and cancer patients. This table comes from immunoSEQ multiplex PCR, and its TCRdb copy is limited to in-frame clones, with some not included. This table has around 90,000 clones, approximately 81% appearing once. Sequencing was performed on blood. The receptors stem from a woman in her 40s in good health. CDR3s include the opening cysteine and the closing phenylalanine or tryptophan. A D gene is named only where the DNA matches it firmly.

TGTGCCAGTAGGCCTCACGACAGGGGGCTAGATACCTACGAGCAGTACTTC | CASRPHDRGLDTYEQYF | TRBJ2-7 | 17 | TRBD1 | TRBV19
TGTGCCAGGGCCGGGACAGGGGATGGCTACACCTTC | CARAGTGDGYTF | TRBJ1-2 | 12 | TRBD1 | TRBV2
TGTGCCACCAGCAGAGATCACGGGACCCAGTACTTC | CATSRDHGTQYF | TRBJ2-5 | 12 | NA | TRBV15
TGTGCCTGGGCCGGGACAGTTAACTATGGCTACACCTTC | CAWAGTVNYGYTF | TRBJ1-2 | 13 | TRBD1 | TRBV30
TGTGCCAGCAGCTTAACTGGGGACACTGAAGCTTTCTTT | CASSLTGDTEAFF | TRBJ1-1 | 13 | NA | TRBV11-3
TGCGCCAGCAGCCAGCTCAGCGCGGATGGAACACCCCTCCACTTT | CASSQLSADGTPLHF | TRBJ1-6 | 15 | NA | TRBV4-3
TGCAGCGGAGAACCCAACAGGGGCACTGAAGCTTTCTTT | CSGEPNRGTEAFF | TRBJ1-1 | 13 | TRBD1 | TRBV29-1
TGTGCCAGTAGCATGGACAGGCTCGATGAAAAACTGTTTTTT | CASSMDRLDEKLFF | TRBJ1-4 | 14 | TRBD1 | TRBV19
TGTGCCAGCAGCGACAGGGCTAACACTGAAGCTTTCTTT | CASSDRANTEAFF | TRBJ1-1 | 13 | TRBD1 | TRBV13
TGTGCCAGCAGCCCGGACCTCTCGAACACCGGGGAGCTGTTTTTT | CASSPDLSNTGELFF | TRBJ2-2 | 15 | NA | TRBV11-1
TGTGCCAGCTCACCACTTGGACAGGGGGCGGGGGAGCAGTACTTC | CASSPLGQGAGEQYF | TRBJ2-7 | 15 | TRBD1 | TRBV18
TGTGCCTGGAGTGGTAGGACACTGAACACCGGGGAGCTGTTTTTT | CAWSGRTLNTGELFF | TRBJ2-2 | 15 | NA | TRBV30
TGCGCCAGCAGCACCGAGGGCTATGGCTACACCTTC | CASSTEGYGYTF | TRBJ1-2 | 12 | NA | TRBV5-1
TGTGCCAGCAGAGGACAGGGCGTCTATGGCTACACCTTC | CASRGQGVYGYTF | TRBJ1-2 | 13 | TRBD1 | TRBV6-6
TGTGCCTGGAGTGTTTACGGGGAGCGCACTGAAGCTTTCTTT | CAWSVYGERTEAFF | TRBJ1-1 | 14 | NA | TRBV30
TGCGCCAGCAGCCAAGTCTGGGGGGGTGGCACTGAAGCTTTCTTT | CASSQVWGGGTEAFF | TRBJ1-1 | 15 | NA | TRBV4-3
TGTGCCAGCAGTGAAAGAGGGACATACACCGGGGAGCTGTTTTTT | CASSERGTYTGELFF | TRBJ2-2 | 15 | NA | TRBV6-1
TGTGCCAGCAGTTACTCGATTGCAGATACGCAGTATTTT | CASSYSIADTQYF | TRBJ2-3 | 13 | NA | TRBV6-2/TRBV6-3
TGTGCCACCAGCAGGCTTCGAGTATCGCCGCGCAATGAGCAGTTCTTC | CATSRLRVSPRNEQFF | TRBJ2-1 | 16 | NA | TRBV15
TGCGCCAGCAGCTACGGGGACATTACAGGGCCGAGGGAGTGGACTGAAGCTTTCTTT | CASSYGDITGPREWTEAFF | TRBJ1-1 | 19 | NA | TRBV5-1
TGTGCCAGTAGCCCGAAGCGGGGCGCAGATACGCAGTATTTT | CASSPKRGADTQYF | TRBJ2-3 | 14 | TRBD2 | TRBV19
TGCGCCAGCAGCTTGGAACAGGCGATATACAATGAGCAGTTCTTC | CASSLEQAIYNEQFF | TRBJ2-1 | 15 | NA | TRBV5-1